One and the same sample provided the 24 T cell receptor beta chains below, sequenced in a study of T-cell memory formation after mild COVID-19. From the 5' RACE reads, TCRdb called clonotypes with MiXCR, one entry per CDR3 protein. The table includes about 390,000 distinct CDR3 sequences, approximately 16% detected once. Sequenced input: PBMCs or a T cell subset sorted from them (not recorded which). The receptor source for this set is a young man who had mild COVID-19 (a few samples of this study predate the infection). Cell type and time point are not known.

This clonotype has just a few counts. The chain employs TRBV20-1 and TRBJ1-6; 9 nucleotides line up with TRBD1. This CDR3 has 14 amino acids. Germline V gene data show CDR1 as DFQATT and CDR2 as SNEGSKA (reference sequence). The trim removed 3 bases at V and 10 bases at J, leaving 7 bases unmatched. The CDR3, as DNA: TGCAGTGCTAGCCGGGACAGGGTTCGGTCACCCCTCCACTTT. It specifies CSASRDRVRSPLHF.

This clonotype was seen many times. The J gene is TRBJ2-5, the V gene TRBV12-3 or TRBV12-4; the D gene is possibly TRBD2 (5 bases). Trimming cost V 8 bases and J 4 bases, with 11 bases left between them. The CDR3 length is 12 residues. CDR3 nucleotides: TGTGCCAGCTCGGGAAACTCAGAGACCCAGTACTTC. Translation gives CASSGNSETQYF.

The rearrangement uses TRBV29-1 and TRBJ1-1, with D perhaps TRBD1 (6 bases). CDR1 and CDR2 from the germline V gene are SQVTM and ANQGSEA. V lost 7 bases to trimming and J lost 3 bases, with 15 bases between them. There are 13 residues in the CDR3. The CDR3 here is CSAAAGVDTEAFF. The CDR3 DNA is TGCAGCGCTGCGGCAGGGGTTGACACTGAAGCTTTCTTT. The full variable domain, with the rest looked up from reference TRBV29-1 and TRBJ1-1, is SAVISQKPSRDICQRGTSLTIQCQVDSQVTMMFWYRQQPGQSLTLIATANQGSEATYESGFVIDKFPISRPNLTFSTLTVSNMSPEDSSIYLCSAAAGVDTEAFFGQGTRLTVV.

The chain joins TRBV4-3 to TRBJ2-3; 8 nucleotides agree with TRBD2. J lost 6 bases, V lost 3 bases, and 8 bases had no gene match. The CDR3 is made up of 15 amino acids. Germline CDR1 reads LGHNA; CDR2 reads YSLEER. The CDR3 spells CASSQGTSGWDTQYF. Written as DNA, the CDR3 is TGCGCCAGCAGCCAGGGTACTAGCGGATGGGATACGCAGTATTTT.

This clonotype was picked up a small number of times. The CDR3 bases are TGTGCCAGCAGCGTCGCGGTTGGGACAGATACGCAGTATTTT. Translation gives CASSVAVGTDTQYF. V and J are TRBV9 and TRBJ2-3; D remains ambiguous. This CDR3 spans 14 amino acids. Germline V lookup: CDR1 SGDLS, CDR2 YYNGEE. Trimming removed 2 bases at V and 3 bases at J, with 10 bases between.

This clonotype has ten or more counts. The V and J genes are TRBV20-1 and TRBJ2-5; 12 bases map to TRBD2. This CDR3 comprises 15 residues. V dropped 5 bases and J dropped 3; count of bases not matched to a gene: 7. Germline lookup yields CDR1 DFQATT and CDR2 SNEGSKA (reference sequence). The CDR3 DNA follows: TGCAGTGCTGGAGGACTAGCGGGGAACAAAGAGACCCAGTACTTC. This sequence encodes CSAGGLAGNKETQYF.

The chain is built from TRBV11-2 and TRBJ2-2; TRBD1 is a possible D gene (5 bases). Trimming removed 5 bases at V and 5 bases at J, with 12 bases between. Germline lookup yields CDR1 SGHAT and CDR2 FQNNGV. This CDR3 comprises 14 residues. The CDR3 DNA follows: TGTGCCAGCAGCGATCCAGGGTTGACCGGGGAGCTGTTTTTT. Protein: CASSDPGLTGELFF.

The CDR3 DNA reads TGTGCCAGCAGCAACCCGGACCCCTCTACGCTCGGAGGAAACACCATATATTTT. As protein: CASSNPDPSTLGGNTIYF. This chain connects TRBV6-6 to TRBJ1-3; no clear D. V lost 6 bases and J lost 4, with 25 bases in between. The CDR3 length is 18 residues. CDR1 and CDR2 from the germline V gene are MNHNY and SVGAGI (reference sequence).

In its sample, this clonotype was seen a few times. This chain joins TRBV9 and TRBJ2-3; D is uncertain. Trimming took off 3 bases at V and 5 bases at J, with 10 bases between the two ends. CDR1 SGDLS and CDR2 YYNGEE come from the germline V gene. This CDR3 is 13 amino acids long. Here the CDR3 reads CASSGRLGDTQYF. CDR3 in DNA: TGTGCCAGCAGCGGACGGTTAGGAGATACGCAGTATTTT.

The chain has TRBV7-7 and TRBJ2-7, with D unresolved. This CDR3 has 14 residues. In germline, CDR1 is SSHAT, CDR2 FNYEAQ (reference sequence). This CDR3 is CASSPDPNFYEQYV. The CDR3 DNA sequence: TGTGCTAGCAGCCCGGACCCAAATTTCTACGAGCAGTACGTC.

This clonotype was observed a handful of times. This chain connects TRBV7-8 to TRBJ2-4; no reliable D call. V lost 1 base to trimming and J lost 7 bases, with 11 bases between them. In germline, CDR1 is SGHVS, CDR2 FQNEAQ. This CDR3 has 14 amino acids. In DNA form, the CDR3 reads TGTGCCAGCAGCTTAGGGCAGAAATGGAACATTCAGTACTTC. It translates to CASSLGQKWNIQYF.

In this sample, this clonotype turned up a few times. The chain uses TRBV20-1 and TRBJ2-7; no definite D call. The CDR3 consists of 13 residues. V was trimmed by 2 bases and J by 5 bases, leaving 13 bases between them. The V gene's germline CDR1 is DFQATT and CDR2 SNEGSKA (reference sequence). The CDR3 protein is CSARKLYPNEQYF. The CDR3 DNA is TGCAGTGCTAGAAAGTTGTATCCTAACGAGCAGTACTTC.

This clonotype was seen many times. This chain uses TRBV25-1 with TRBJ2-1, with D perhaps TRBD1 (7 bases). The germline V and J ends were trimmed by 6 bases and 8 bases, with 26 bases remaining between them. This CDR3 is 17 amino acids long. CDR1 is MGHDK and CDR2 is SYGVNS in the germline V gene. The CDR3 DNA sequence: TGTGCCAGCAGGGAGGGGATGGGGGACAGACAAGGTGATGAGCAGTTCTTC. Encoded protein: CASREGMGDRQGDEQFF.

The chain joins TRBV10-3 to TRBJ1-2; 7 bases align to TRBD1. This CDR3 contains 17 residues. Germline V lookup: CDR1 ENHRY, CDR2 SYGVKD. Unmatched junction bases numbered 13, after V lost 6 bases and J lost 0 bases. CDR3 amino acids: CAIRGETTGEANYGYTF. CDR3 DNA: TGTGCCATCAGGGGAGAAACAACAGGGGAAGCTAACTATGGCTACACCTTC.

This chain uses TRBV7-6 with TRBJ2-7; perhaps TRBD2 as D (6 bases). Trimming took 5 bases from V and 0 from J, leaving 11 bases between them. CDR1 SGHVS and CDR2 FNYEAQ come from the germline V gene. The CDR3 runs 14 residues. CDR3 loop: CASSASGGSYEQYF. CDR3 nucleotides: TGTGCCAGCAGCGCCTCCGGGGGCTCCTACGAGCAGTACTTC.

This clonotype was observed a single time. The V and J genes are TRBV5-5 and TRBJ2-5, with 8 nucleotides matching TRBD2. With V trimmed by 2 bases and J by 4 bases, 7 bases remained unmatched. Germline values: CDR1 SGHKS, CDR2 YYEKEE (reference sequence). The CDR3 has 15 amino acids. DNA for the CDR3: TGTGCCAGCAGCTTTATAGCGGGGCTTGGAGAGACCCAGTACTTC. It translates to CASSFIAGLGETQYF.

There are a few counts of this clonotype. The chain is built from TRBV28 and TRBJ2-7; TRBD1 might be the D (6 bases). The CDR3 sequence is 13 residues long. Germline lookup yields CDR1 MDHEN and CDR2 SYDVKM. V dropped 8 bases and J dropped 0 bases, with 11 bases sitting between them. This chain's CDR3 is CASQLGGSYEQYV. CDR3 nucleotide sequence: TGTGCCAGCCAACTAGGGGGCTCCTACGAGCAGTACGTC.

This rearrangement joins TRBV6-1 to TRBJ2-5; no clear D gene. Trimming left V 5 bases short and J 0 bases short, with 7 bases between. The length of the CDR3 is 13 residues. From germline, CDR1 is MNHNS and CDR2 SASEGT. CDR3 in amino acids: CASSNMYQETQYF. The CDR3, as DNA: TGTGCCAGCAGTAACATGTACCAAGAGACCCAGTACTTC.

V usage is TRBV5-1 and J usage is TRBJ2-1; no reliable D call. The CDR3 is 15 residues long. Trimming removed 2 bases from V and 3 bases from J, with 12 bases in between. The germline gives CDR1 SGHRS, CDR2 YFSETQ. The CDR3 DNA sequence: TGCGCCAGCAGCTTCTCGGCAGATCTCTACAATGAGCAGTTCTTC. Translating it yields CASSFSADLYNEQFF.

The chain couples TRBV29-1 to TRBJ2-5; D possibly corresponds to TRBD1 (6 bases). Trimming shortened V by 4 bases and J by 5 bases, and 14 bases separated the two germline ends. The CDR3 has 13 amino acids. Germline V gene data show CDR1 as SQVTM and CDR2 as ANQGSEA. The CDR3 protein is CSVGPTRGETQYF. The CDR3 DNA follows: TGCAGCGTTGGGCCCACGAGGGGGGAGACCCAGTACTTC.

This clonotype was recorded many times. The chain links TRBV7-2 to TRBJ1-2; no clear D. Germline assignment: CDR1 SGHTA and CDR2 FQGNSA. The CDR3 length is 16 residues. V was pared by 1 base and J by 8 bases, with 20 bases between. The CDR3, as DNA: TGTGCCAGCAGCTTAGGTCTCAGTCCGTCTTCATGGGGCTACACCTTC. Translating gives CASSLGLSPSSWGYTF.

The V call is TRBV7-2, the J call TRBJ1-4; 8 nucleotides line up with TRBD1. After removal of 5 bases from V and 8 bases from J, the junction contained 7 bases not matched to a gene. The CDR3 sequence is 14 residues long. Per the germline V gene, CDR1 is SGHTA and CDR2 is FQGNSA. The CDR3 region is CASSTDRVPEKLFF. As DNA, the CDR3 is TGTGCCAGCAGCACGGACAGGGTTCCCGAAAAACTGTTTTTT.

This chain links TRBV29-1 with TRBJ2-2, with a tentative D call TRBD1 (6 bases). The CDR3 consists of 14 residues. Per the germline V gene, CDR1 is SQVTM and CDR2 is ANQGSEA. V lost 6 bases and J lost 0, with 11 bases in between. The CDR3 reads CSVEGQANTGELFF. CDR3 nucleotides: TGCAGCGTCGAGGGACAAGCGAACACCGGGGAGCTGTTTTTT.

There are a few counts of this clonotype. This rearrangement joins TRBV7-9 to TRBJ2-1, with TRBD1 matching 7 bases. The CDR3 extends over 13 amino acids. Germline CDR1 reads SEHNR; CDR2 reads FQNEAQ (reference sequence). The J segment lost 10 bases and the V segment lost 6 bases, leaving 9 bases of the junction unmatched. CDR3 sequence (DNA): TGTGCCAGCAGAAAGACAGGGCCAGGGGAGCAGTTCTTC. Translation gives CASRKTGPGEQFF.